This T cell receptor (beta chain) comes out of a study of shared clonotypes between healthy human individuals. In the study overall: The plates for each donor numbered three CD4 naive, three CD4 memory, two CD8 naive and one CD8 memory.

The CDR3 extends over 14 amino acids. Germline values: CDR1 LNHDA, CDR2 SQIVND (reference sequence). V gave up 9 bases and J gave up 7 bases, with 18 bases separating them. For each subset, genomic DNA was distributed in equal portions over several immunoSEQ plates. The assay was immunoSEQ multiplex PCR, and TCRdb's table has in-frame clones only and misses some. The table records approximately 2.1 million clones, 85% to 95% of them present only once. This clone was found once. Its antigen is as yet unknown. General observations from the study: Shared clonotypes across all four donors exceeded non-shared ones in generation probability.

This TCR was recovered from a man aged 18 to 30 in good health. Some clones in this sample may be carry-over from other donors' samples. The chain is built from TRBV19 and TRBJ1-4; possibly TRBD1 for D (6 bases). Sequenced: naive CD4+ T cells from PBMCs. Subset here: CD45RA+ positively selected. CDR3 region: CASTHRASTEKLFF. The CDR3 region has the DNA TGTGCCAGCACACACAGGGCATCGACTGAAAAACTGTTTTTT.